This TCR beta chain was identified in a study of cytomegalovirus exposure and HLA in healthy donors. Trimming took 9 bases from V and 0 from J; bases not matched to a gene: 7. The CDR3 is 15 residues long. The germline V gene has CDR1 MNHNS and CDR2 SASEGT. It was with 60 Vbeta and 13 Jbeta primers that the PCR ran. The assay was immunoSEQ multiplex PCR, and TCRdb's table has in-frame clones only and misses some. The repertoire holds about 140,000 clones, with about 80% as singletons. The sequence came from a man aged 25 to 45 in good health and CMV-seropositive. The sample consisted of PBMCs. The chain employs TRBV6-1 and TRBJ2-3; 9 bases fit TRBD2. CDR3 DNA: TGTGCCAGTCTGGAAGCGGGGGGAAGCACAGATACGCAGTATTTT. Its protein is CASLEAGGSTDTQYF.